The present TCR beta chain was sequenced within a study of T cells after somatic rescue of genetic block (dated by TCRdb to the early 2020s). About the full investigation: What the study looked at was long-term robustness, specifically in a T-cell system that came about through somatic rescue of a genetic block in T-cell development.

Remarks on this clone: Its binding antigen is unknown. No base quality values were provided; no much bigger clone lies one nucleotide off.

For CDR1 and CDR2, the germline V gene lists KGHSH and LQKENI. V is reduced by 3 bases and J by 9 bases, leaving a spacing of 9 bases between them. The CDR3 holds 12 amino acids from the cysteine to the phenylalanine. The CDR3 DNA has 36 bases and is translated from base 1. The receptor library was made with the immunoSEQ multiplex PCR assay. Drawn from immuneACCESS, this table holds only the in-frame rearrangements with V and J called that TCRdb kept. Clones are partly lost; checked studies trace under half to an unresolved V gene and leave the rest unexplained. The sample table contains 110,000 or so clones; only one count was recorded for just over 90% of them. The ten top clones hold approximately 1.5% of the sample.

The V gene is TRBV18 and the J gene is TRBJ2-1, with the D gene not confidently named. What was sequenced was peripheral blood mononuclear cells (PBMCs). The sequence was obtained from a young woman. At the DNA level, the sequence is TGTGCCAGCTCACCTTCAACCCTTGAGCAGTTCTTC. It specifies CASSPSTLEQFF.